This T cell receptor beta chain was captured by sequencing in a study of cytomegalovirus exposure and HLA in healthy donors. PCR involved 60 Vbeta and 13 Jbeta primers. How the authors handled the data: Roughly 11 million of the about 80 million unique TCR beta chains counted in a later analysis were shared. The repertoire was sequenced with immunoSEQ multiplex PCR; TCRdb's copy has only in-frame clones and lacks some. The V and J calls and clone size were taken over from that table, and D and trimming were inferred from the DNA. In all, the sample yields under 200,000 clones. V was shortened by 2 bases and J by 6 bases, with 7 bases between the two germline ends. The CDR3 consists of 13 residues. The germline V gene encodes CDR1 SGHTA and CDR2 FQGNSA.

The receptor comes from a woman aged 18-29 years in good health and CMV-seropositive. The V call is TRBV7-2, the J call TRBJ1-4; D gene uncertain. Sequenced material: PBMCs. CDR3 in amino acids: CASSLWADEKLFF. The CDR3 region has the DNA TGTGCCAGCAGCTTATGGGCAGATGAAAAACTGTTTTTT. Drawing the rest from reference TRBV7-2 and TRBJ1-4, the complete variable domain is GAGVSQSPSNKVTEKGKDVELRCDPISGHTALYWYRQSLGQGLEFLIYFQGNSAPDKSGLPSDRFSAERTGGSVSTLTIQRTQQEDSAVYLCASSLWADEKLFFGSGTQLSVL.